These 17 T cell receptor beta chains were sequenced from one sample in a study of blood T cell repertoires in COVID-19 (TCRdb year 2020). Libraries were made using the immunoSEQ multiplex PCR assay. Here the immuneACCESS table is served through TCRdb, limited to in-frame sequences with V and J called. Missing clones are a known gap in these copies; in checked studies unresolved V genes cover under half, and the rest lacks a known reason. The sample yields under 300,000 clones; roughly 86% were counted once. The ten largest clones capture roughly 12% of the sample. The sequencing input was peripheral blood. The origin of the receptors is an elderly man with acute or convalescent COVID-19.

The rearrangement links TRBV2 to TRBJ1-2; 7 bases map to TRBD1. The length of the CDR3 is 13 residues. The V and J ends lost 2 bases and 5 bases, in that order; junction bases with no gene match: 2. Germline V gene lookup returns CDR1 SNHLY and CDR2 FYNNEI. In nucleotides, the CDR3 is TGTGCCAGCAGTGAAAGGGGGCTTTATGGCTACACCTTC. This gives the protein CASSERGLYGYTF.

V gene TRBV4-1 combines with J gene TRBJ1-2; D gene unclear. Germline V gives CDR1 MGHRA, CDR2 YSYEKL. V was pared by 4 bases and J by 6 bases, with 12 bases between. The CDR3 length is 13 residues. For the CDR3, the DNA is TGCGCCAGCAGCCCGTCCGAGGGCAATGGCTACACCTTC. It is translated as CASSPSEGNGYTF.

V is TRBV28 and J is TRBJ2-7; 7 positions agree with TRBD1. The V and J ends lost 5 bases and 5 bases, in that order; junction bases with no gene match: 9. This CDR3 has 14 residues. Germline CDR1 reads MDHEN; CDR2 reads SYDVKM. The chain's CDR3 is CASSEGRQGDEQYF. CDR3 sequence (DNA): TGTGCCAGCAGTGAGGGGCGACAGGGCGACGAGCAGTACTTC. Combining the CDR3 with reference TRBV28 and TRBJ2-7 gives the whole variable domain DVKVTQSSRYLVKRTGEKVFLECVQDMDHENMFWYRQDPGLGLRLIYFSYDVKMKEKGDIPEGYSVSREKKERFSLILESASTNQTSMYLCASSEGRQGDEQYFGPGTRLTVT.

The chain joins TRBV3-1 (or the pseudogene TRBV3-2) to TRBJ2-3; TRBD1 aligns across 7 bases. The CDR3 runs to 18 residues. V shed 0 bases, J shed 5 bases, and the junction held 14 bases outside the gene matches. Looked up from germline, CDR1 is LGHDT and CDR2 is YNNKEL (reference sequence). The CDR3 sequence is CASSQDLQRGGSGDTQYF. CDR3 bases: TGTGCCAGCAGCCAAGATTTACAGCGAGGGGGCTCGGGAGATACGCAGTATTTT.

The chain uses TRBV9 and TRBJ1-2, with 7 nucleotides matching TRBD1. Trimming took 4 bases from V and 8 from J; bases not matched to a gene: 8. CDR1 and CDR2 from the germline V gene are SGDLS and YYNGEE. There are 13 residues in the CDR3. The CDR3 sequence: CASSLRTGGGYTF. CDR3 sequence (DNA): TGTGCCAGCAGCTTACGGACAGGTGGAGGCTACACCTTC.

V usage is TRBV9 and J usage is TRBJ1-1; the match to TRBD1 covers 7 bases. J lost 7 bases, V lost 0 bases, and 12 bases had no gene match. Germline V CDR1 and CDR2: SGDLS, YYNGEE. The CDR3 spans 16 residues. CDR3 sequence: CASSVEGQRGNGEAFF. The CDR3, as DNA: TGTGCCAGCAGCGTAGAGGGACAGAGGGGGAACGGTGAAGCTTTCTTT.

The CDR3 region has the DNA TGTGCCAGCAGTCCTCACAGGTCTCCTAAAGCTTTCTTT. Translation gives CASSPHRSPKAFF. The rearrangement joins TRBV12-3 or TRBV12-4 to TRBJ1-1; perhaps TRBD1 as D (5 bases). Trimming left V 5 bases short and J 9 bases short, with 16 bases between. This CDR3 is 13 amino acids long.

The V call is TRBV18, the J call TRBJ2-7, with 7 bases that match TRBD1. V lost 3 bases and J lost 3; bases outside the gene matches: 8. This CDR3 region has 15 residues. Germline V CDR1 and CDR2: KGHSH, LQKENI. This CDR3 reads CASSPSRDRVYEQYF. As DNA, the CDR3 is TGTGCCAGCTCACCGTCCAGGGACAGAGTCTACGAGCAGTACTTC.

The chain combines TRBV7-8 with TRBJ2-7, with 7 bases identical to TRBD1. Germline assignment: CDR1 SGHVS and CDR2 FQNEAQ. V dropped 1 base and J dropped 2; count of bases not matched to a gene: 2. This CDR3 spans 14 amino acids. For the CDR3, the DNA is TGTGCCAGCAGCTTAGGGCAGGGGGCCTACGAGCAGTACTTC. The encoded protein is CASSLGQGAYEQYF.

The chain has TRBV4-1 and TRBJ1-5; tentative D call: TRBD1 (6 bases). Trimming took off 5 bases at V and 2 bases at J, with 10 bases between the two ends. Per germline, CDR1 MGHRA and CDR2 YSYEKL. The CDR3 is 14 residues long. CDR3 nucleotides: TGCGCCAGCAGCATACAGGGAGGCAATCAGCCCCAGCATTTT. Its protein is CASSIQGGNQPQHF.

The V gene is TRBV6-5, the J gene TRBJ1-1; weak D call: TRBD1 (6 bases). This CDR3 contains 15 residues. Germline V CDR1 and CDR2: MNHEY, SVGAGI. The germline V and J ends were trimmed by 10 bases and 1 base, with 19 bases remaining between them. The CDR3 DNA follows: TGTGCCACCAGGAGGGGGACACCTACGAACACTGAAGCTTTCTTT. Translating it yields CATRRGTPTNTEAFF.

Concerning this clone: A read error may produce the germline difference seen at one junction end. The V call is TRBV5-8, the J call TRBJ1-2, with a possible D match to TRBD1 (5 bases). Germline assignment: CDR1 SGHTS and CDR2 YDEGEE. This CDR3 is built from 17 residues. CDR3 coding DNA: TGTGCCAGCAACTTGTTCGGGGGATTCGGAGCTAACTATGGCTACACCTTC. The encoded protein is CASNLFGGFGANYGYTF.

Details on this clone: This specimen includes other DNA sequences encoding the same CDR3. The chain links TRBV6-5 to TRBJ2-7; D is perhaps TRBD2 (6 bases). Germline values: CDR1 MNHEY, CDR2 SVGAGI. V was clipped by 0 bases and J by 7 bases, with 13 bases between them. This CDR3 comprises 14 residues. The CDR3 spells CASSYSTGVGEQYF. CDR3 nucleotides: TGTGCCAGCAGTTACTCGACGGGGGTGGGGGAGCAGTACTTC.

CDR3 bases: TGTGCCAGCAGTTACTCGCAGATTCAACAGCCCCAGCATTTT. Translation gives CASSYSQIQQPQHF. This chain joins TRBV6-2 or TRBV6-3 and TRBJ1-5, with unresolved D. This CDR3 is built from 14 residues. Germline V gives CDR1 MNHEY, CDR2 SVGEGT. V shed 0 bases and J shed 7 bases, with 10 bases lying between them.

The V gene is TRBV4-1, the J gene TRBJ2-7; TRBD1 matches at 7 bases. With V trimmed by 3 bases and J by 3 bases, 11 bases remained unmatched. The germline CDR1 and CDR2 sequences are MGHRA and YSYEKL. This CDR3 contains 16 residues. CDR3 protein: CASSHLSTGMGYEQYF. CDR3 DNA: TGCGCCAGCAGCCACCTATCGACAGGGATGGGCTACGAGCAGTACTTC.

In DNA form, the CDR3 reads TGTGCCAGCAGCCAAGTCAGGGGGCTGGAGGAAGCTTTCTTT. Translation gives CASSQVRGLEEAFF. The rearrangement uses TRBV4-2 and TRBJ1-1; 8 positions match TRBD1. CDR3 size: 14 residues. Looked up from germline, CDR1 is LGHNA and CDR2 is YNFKEQ. With V trimmed by 1 base and J by 8 bases, 6 bases remained unmatched.

The V gene is TRBV2, the J gene TRBJ2-1; D remains ambiguous. The CDR3 contains 14 residues. Trimming removed 4 bases at V and 9 bases at J, with 16 bases between. The germline V gene has CDR1 SNHLY and CDR2 FYNNEI. CDR3 in amino acids: CASSVRGERSEQFF. CDR3 sequence (DNA): TGTGCCAGCAGTGTTAGAGGTGAGCGCAGTGAGCAGTTCTTC.